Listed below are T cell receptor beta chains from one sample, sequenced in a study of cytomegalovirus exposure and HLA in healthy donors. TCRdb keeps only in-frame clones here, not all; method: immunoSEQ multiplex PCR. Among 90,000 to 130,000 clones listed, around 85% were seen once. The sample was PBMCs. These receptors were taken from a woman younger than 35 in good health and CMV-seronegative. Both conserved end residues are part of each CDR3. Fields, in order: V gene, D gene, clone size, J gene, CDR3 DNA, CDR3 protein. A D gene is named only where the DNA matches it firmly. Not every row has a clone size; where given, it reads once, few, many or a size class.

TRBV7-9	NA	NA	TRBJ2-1	TGTGCCAGCAGCTTAGAGGTTTATAGGGGGGGCGACTACAATGAGCAGTTCTTC	CASSLEVYRGGDYNEQFF
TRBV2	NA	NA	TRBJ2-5	TGTGCCAGCTCCCGGGTTGAGGAGACCCAGTACTTC	CASSRVEETQYF
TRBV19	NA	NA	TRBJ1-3	TGTGCCAGTAGTATAGGAGGCAGCTCTGGAAACACCATATATTTT	CASSIGGSSGNTIYF
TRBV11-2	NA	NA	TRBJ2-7	TGTGCCAGCAGCTTAGTAGCCATCTACGAGCAGTACTTC	CASSLVAIYEQYF
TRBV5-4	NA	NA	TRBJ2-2	TGTGCCAGCAGCTTCGGGGGTGCCCCTCCCGGGGAGCTGTTTTTT	CASSFGGAPPGELFF
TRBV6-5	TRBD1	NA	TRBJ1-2	TGTGCCAGCAGTTCGACAGGGCTCCGTGGCTACACCTTC	CASSSTGLRGYTF
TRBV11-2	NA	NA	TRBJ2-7	TGTGCCAGCAGCTTAGATTCCAGGGAGCAGTACTTC	CASSLDSREQYF
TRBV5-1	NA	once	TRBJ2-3	TGCGCCAGCAGAATAGCGGACAACACAGATACGCAGTATTTT	CASRIADNTDTQYF
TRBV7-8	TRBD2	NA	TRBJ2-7	TGTGCCAGCAGCTTATCCTCCGGGGGGGCCATCGAGCAGTACTTC	CASSLSSGGAIEQYF
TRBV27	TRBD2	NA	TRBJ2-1	TGTGCCAGCAGTTCACGGGGTAGCGGGCGTAATGAGCAGTTCTTC	CASSSRGSGRNEQFF
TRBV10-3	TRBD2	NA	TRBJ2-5	TGTGCCATCAGTTCCTCGAGCGGGGAAGAGACCCAGTACTTC	CAISSSSGEETQYF
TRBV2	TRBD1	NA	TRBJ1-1	TGTGCCAGCAGTGTGACAGGGGGAGGTTTCTTT	CASSVTGGGFF
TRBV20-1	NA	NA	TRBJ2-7	TGCAGTGTTAACGAGCAGTACTTC	CSVNEQYF
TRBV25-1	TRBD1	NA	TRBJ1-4	TGTGCCAGCGGCGGAGGGACAGGGGACGAAAAACTGTTTTTT	CASGGGTGDEKLFF
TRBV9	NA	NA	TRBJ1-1	TGTGCCAGCAGCATCGGGGGGGTCCTGAACACTGAAGCTTTCTTT	CASSIGGVLNTEAFF
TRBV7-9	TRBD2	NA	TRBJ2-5	TGTGCCAGCAGCTTAGCAGGGAGCGGGGAATACCAAGAGACCCAGTACTTC	CASSLAGSGEYQETQYF
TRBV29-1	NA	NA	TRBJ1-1	TGCAGCGTTGAATACCCGCCCGGGGGCACTGAAGCTTTCTTT	CSVEYPPGGTEAFF
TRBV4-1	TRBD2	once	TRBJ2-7	TGCGCCAGCAGCCAAGGGGGAGGGCATTACGAGCAGTACTTC	CASSQGGGHYEQYF
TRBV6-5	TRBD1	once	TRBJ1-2	TGTGCCAGCAGTTATGGACAGGGTATAGTTGGCTACACCTTC	CASSYGQGIVGYTF
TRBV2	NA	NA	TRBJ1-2	TGTGCCAGCAGTACGGACAGAGACTATGGCTACACCTTC	CASSTDRDYGYTF
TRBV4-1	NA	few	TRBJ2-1	TGCGCCAGCAGCCAAGGTCAGTACAATGAGCAGTTCTTC	CASSQGQYNEQFF
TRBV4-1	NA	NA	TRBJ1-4	TGCGCCAGCAGCCAAGTTGTTCTGCGGGGTGACGAAAAACTGTTTTTT	CASSQVVLRGDEKLFF
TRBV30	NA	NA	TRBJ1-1	TGTGCCTGGAGTGAGAGTCGAGGCACTGAAGCTTTCTTT	CAWSESRGTEAFF
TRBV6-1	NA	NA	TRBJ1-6	TGTGCCAGCACCGGACTTTCGGATTTGGCCCTCCACTTT	CASTGLSDLALHF
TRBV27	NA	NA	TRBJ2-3	TGTGCCAGCAGTTTGAGCAGGGGCCTGCCGGATACGCAGTATTTT	CASSLSRGLPDTQYF
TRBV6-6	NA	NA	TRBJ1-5	TGTGCCAGCAGTTACGGCTCTAGCAATCAGCCCCAGCATTTT	CASSYGSSNQPQHF
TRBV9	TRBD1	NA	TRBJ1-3	TGTGCCAGCAGCTTCAACCGCGCCGGGACAGGGGAATCTGGAAACACCATATATTTT	CASSFNRAGTGESGNTIYF
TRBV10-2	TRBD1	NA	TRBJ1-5	TGCGCCAGCAGCACAGGACAGGGGGCCCGACAGCCCCAGCATTTT	CASSTGQGARQPQHF
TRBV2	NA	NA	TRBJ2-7	TGTGCCAGCAGTGACAGCTACGAGCAGTACTTC	CASSDSYEQYF
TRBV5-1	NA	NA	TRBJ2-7	TGCGCCAGCAGCGATCAGGTCCACTACGAGCAGTACTTC	CASSDQVHYEQYF
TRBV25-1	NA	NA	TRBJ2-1	TGTGCCAGCAGTGACAGTTCCTACAATGAGCAGTTCTTC	CASSDSSYNEQFF
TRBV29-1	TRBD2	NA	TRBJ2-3	TGCAGCGTAGGACTAGCGGTCACAGATACGCAGTATTTT	CSVGLAVTDTQYF
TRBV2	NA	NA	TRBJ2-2	TGTGCCAGCGACACAGGGACCGGGGAGCTGTTTTTT	CASDTGTGELFF
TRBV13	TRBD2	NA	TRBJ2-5	TGTGCCAGCAGCACCGGGGGGGCCGGAGAGACCCAGTACTTC	CASSTGGAGETQYF
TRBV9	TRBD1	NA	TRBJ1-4	TGTGCCAGCAGCGCCGACAGGGGGAATGAAAAACTGTTTTTT	CASSADRGNEKLFF
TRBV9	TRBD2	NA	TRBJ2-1	TGTGCCAGCAGCCTAACTAGCGGGGTTGATGAGCAGTTCTTC	CASSLTSGVDEQFF
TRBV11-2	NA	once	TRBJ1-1	TGTGCCAGCAGCTTAGGAGGAGCCCTGAACACTGAAGCTTTCTTT	CASSLGGALNTEAFF
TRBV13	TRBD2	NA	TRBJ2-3	TGTGCCAGCAGCTTTAGCGGGGTCACAGATACGCAGTATTTT	CASSFSGVTDTQYF
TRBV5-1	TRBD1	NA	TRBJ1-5	TGCGCCAGCAGCTCGACAGGGGACCAGCCCCAGCATTTT	CASSSTGDQPQHF
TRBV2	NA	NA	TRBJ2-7	TGTGCCAGAGGGGGTAGCAGCGAGCAGTACTTC	CARGGSSEQYF
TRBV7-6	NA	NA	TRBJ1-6	TGTGCCAGCAGCTTTTCACAGTATAATTCACCCCTCCACTTT	CASSFSQYNSPLHF
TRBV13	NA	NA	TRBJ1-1	TGTGCCAGCAGCTTAGGCCCTACAGGGAAATGGGCTGAAGCTTTCTTT	CASSLGPTGKWAEAFF
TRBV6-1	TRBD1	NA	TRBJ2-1	TGTGCCAGCAGTGCACAGGGACAGGGGCACAATGAGCAGTTCTTC	CASSAQGQGHNEQFF
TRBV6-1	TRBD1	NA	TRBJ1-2	TGTGCCAGCAGTGAAGCGTTAGGGGGTCGGGCAGGGGGTTATGGCTACACCTTC	CASSEALGGRAGGYGYTF
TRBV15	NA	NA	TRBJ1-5	TGTGCCACCAGCGCCTCAAGACGGGAGGGGACTCAGCCCCAGCATTTT	CATSASRREGTQPQHF
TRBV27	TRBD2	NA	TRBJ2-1	TGTGCCAGCAGTCTCACGGGGGGTGAGCAGTTCTTC	CASSLTGGEQFF